One and the same sample provided the 6 T cell receptor beta chains below, sequenced in a study of human T cells and chemical hapten exposure. A single record per CDR3 protein comes from TCRdb applying MiXCR to the RACE reads. The sample consists of tens of thousands of distinct CDR3 sequences, around 10% of them appearing once. Time point meaning: patch test 1, 2 weeks after DPC sensitization. Treatment noted: therapeutic diphenylcyclopropenone sensitization with weekly scalp DPC. The sequencing here drew on whole blood, taken in connection with sensitization to the hapten diphenylcyclopropenone (DPC). These receptors were taken from a woman in her forties or fifties with alopecia areata. Some clones in this sample may be carry-over from other donors' samples.

The sample holds a few counts of this clonotype. This chain links TRBV20-1 with TRBJ2-2; D gene ambiguous. This CDR3 is 15 amino acids long. The germline V gene has CDR1 DFQATT and CDR2 SNEGSKA (reference sequence). Trimming pared 1 base from V and 3 bases from J, leaving 12 bases between. DNA for the CDR3: TGCAGTGCTAGAGCGGGCCTTGGGGACACCGGGGAGCTGTTTTTT. Translation: CSARAGLGDTGELFF.

This clonotype has at least ten counts. V usage is TRBV12-3 or TRBV12-4 and J usage is TRBJ1-3; D possibly corresponds to TRBD1 (5 bases). V shed 3 bases and J shed 2 bases, with 11 bases lying between them. This CDR3 has 15 amino acids. The CDR3 DNA reads as TGTGCCAGCAGTTTCGGGGGAGTCCCTGGAAACACCATATATTTT. Translating it yields CASSFGGVPGNTIYF.

There are many counts of this clonotype. The genes are TRBV20-1 and TRBJ1-2; D is possibly TRBD1 (5 bases). With 5 bases removed from V and 4 bases from J, the gap between germline ends came to 29 bases. There are 18 residues in the CDR3. Germline values: CDR1 DFQATT, CDR2 SNEGSKA (reference sequence). The CDR3 nucleotides are TGCAGTGCTGAGTCCAGAGGGGATACCACCGTGGGTGGCTATGGCTACACCTTC. It is translated as CSAESRGDTTVGGYGYTF.

This clonotype showed up many times. The CDR3 here is CASSVGVTPGNEQFF. CDR3 coding DNA: TGTGCCAGCAGCGTAGGGGTTACCCCCGGCAATGAGCAGTTCTTC. The chain is built from TRBV9 and TRBJ2-1, with D unresolved. The CDR3 loop spans 15 amino acids. Germline CDR1 and CDR2: SGDLS and YYNGEE. The V end was cut by 0 bases, the J end by 6 bases, with 13 bases between.

This clonotype was seen ten or more times. This chain connects TRBV7-9 to TRBJ1-2, with a tentative D call TRBD1 (5 bases). V was shortened by 3 bases and J by 3 bases, with 14 bases between the two germline ends. Germline lookup yields CDR1 SEHNR and CDR2 FQNEAQ (reference sequence). CDR3 length: 15 amino acids. CDR3 sequence reads: CASSLRDGLYYGYTF. The CDR3, as DNA: TGTGCCAGCAGCTTGAGGGACGGATTATACTATGGCTACACCTTC. Drawing the rest from reference TRBV7-9 and TRBJ1-2, the complete variable domain is DTGVSQNPRHKITKRGQNVTFRCDPISEHNRLYWYRQTLGQGPEFLTYFQNEAQLEKSRLLSDRFSAERPKGSFSTLEIQRTEQGDSAMYLCASSLRDGLYYGYTFGSGTRLTVV.

V and J are TRBV24-1 and TRBJ2-1, with 12 bases aligning to TRBD2. The germline CDR1 and CDR2 sequences are KGHDR and SFDVKD. This CDR3 contains 18 residues. After removal of 5 bases from V and 1 base from J, the junction contained 8 bases not matched to a gene. In DNA, the CDR3 is TGTGCCACCAGTGCCGGGACTAGCGGGCGCCAATCCTACAATGAGCAGTTCTTC. Encoded protein: CATSAGTSGRQSYNEQFF.